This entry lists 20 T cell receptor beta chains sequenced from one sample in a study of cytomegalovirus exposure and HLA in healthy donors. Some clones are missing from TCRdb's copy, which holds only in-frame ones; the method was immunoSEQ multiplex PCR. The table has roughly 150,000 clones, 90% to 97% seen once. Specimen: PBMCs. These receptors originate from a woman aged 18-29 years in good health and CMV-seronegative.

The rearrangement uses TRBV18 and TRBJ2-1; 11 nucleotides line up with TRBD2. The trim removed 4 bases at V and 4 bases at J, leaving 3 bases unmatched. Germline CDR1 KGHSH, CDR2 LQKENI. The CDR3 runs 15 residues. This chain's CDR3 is CASSLTSGAYNEQFF. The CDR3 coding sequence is TGTGCCAGCTCACTGACTAGCGGGGCTTACAATGAGCAGTTCTTC.

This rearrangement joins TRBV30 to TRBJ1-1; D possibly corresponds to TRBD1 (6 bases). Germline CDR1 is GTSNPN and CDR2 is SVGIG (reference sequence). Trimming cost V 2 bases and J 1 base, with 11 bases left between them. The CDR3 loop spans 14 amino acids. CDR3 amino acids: CAWSLDSQNTEAFF. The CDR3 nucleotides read TGTGCCTGGAGTCTGGACAGCCAGAACACTGAAGCTTTCTTT.

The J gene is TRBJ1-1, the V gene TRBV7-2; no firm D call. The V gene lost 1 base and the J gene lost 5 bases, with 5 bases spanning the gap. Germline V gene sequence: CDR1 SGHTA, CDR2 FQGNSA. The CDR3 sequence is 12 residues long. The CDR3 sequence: CASSLGLTEAFF. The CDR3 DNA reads TGTGCCAGCAGCTTAGGACTAACTGAAGCTTTCTTT.

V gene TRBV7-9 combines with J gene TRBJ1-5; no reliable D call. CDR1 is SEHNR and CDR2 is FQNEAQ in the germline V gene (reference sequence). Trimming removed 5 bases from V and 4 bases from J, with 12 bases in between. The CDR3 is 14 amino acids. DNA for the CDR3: TGTGCCAGCAGCCCGGGGTCGGGGAATCAGCCCCAGCATTTT. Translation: CASSPGSGNQPQHF.

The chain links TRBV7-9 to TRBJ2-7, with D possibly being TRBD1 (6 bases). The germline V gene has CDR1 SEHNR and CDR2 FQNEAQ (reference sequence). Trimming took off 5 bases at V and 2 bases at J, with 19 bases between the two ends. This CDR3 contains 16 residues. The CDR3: CASSARQAKPTYEQYF. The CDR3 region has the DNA TGTGCCAGCAGCGCTCGACAGGCCAAACCGACCTACGAGCAGTACTTC.

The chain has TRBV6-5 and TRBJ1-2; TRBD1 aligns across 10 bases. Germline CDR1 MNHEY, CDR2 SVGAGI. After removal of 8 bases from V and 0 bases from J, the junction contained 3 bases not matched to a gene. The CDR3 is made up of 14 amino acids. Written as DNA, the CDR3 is TGTGCCAGCGGGACAGGGGACTCTAACTATGGCTACACCTTC. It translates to CASGTGDSNYGYTF.

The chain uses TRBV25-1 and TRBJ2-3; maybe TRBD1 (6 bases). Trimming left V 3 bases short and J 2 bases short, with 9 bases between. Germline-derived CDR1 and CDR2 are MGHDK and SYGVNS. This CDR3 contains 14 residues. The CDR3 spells CASSERGSTDTQYF. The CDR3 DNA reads TGTGCCAGCAGTGAGAGGGGGTCCACAGATACGCAGTATTTT.

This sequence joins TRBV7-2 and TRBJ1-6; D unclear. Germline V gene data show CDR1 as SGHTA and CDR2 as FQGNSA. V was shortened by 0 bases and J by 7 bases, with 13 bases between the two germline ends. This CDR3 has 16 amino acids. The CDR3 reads CASSLAGAAGNSPLHF. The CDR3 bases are TGTGCCAGCAGCTTAGCGGGAGCCGCAGGCAATTCACCCCTCCACTTT.

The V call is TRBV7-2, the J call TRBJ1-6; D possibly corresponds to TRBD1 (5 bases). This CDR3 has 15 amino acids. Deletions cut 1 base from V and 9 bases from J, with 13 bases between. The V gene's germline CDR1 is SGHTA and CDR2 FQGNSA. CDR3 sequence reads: CASSLDSREGSPLHF. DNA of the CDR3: TGTGCCAGCAGCTTAGATAGCAGGGAGGGTTCACCCCTCCACTTT. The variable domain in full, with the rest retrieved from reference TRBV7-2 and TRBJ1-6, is GAGVSQSPSNKVTEKGKDVELRCDPISGHTALYWYRQSLGQGLEFLIYFQGNSAPDKSGLPSDRFSAERTGGSVSTLTIQRTQQEDSAVYLCASSLDSREGSPLHFGNGTRLTVT.

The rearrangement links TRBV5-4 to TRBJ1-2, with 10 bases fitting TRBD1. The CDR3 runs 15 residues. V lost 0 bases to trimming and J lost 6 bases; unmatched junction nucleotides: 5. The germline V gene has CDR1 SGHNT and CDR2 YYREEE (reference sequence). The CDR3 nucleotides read TGTGCCAGCAGCTTGGGGGCGGACAGGGGGGATGGCTACACCTTC. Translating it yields CASSLGADRGDGYTF.

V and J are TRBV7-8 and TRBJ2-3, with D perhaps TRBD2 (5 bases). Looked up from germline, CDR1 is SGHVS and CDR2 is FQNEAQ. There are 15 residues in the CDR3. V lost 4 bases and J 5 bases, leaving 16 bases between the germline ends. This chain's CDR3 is CASSSRAGVIDTQYF. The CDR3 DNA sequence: TGTGCCAGCAGCTCGAGGGCGGGCGTAATAGATACGCAGTATTTT.

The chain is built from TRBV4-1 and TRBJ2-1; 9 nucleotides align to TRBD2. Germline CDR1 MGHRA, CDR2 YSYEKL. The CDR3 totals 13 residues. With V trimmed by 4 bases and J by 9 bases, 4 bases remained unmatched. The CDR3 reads CASSRGGAIEQFF. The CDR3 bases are TGCGCCAGCAGCCGCGGGGGGGCGATTGAGCAGTTCTTC.

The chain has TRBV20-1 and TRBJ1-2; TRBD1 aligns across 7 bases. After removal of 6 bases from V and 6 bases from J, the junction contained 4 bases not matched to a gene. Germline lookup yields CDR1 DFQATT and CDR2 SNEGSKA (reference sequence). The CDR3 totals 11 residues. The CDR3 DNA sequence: TGCAGTGCCTCGACAGGGAATGGCTACACCTTC. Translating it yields CSASTGNGYTF.

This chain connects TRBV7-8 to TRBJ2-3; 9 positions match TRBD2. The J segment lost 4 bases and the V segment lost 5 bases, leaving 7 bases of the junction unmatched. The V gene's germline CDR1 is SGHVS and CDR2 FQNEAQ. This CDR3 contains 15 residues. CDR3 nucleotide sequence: TGTGCCAGCAGCGCGGGGGGGGCCCGGGCAGATACGCAGTATTTT. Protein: CASSAGGARADTQYF.

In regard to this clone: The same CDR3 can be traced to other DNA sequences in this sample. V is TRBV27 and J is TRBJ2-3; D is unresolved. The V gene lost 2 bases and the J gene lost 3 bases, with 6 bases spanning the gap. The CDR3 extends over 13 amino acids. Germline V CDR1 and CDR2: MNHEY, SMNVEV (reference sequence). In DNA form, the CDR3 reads TGTGCCAGCAGTTTAGCAGGAACAGATACGCAGTATTTT. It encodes CASSLAGTDTQYF.

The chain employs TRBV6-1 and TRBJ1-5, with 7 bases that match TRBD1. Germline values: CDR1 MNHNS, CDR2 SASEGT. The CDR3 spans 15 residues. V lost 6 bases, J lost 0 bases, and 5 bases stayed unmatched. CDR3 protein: CASRGTVYSNQPQHF. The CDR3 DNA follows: TGTGCCAGCAGGGGGACAGTTTATAGCAATCAGCCCCAGCATTTT.

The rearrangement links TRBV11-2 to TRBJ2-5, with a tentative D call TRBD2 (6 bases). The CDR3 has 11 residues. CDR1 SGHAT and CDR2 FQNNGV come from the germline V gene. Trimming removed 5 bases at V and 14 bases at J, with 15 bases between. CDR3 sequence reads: CASSRDFGIYF. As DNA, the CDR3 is TGTGCCAGCAGCCGGGACTTCGGGATATACTTC.

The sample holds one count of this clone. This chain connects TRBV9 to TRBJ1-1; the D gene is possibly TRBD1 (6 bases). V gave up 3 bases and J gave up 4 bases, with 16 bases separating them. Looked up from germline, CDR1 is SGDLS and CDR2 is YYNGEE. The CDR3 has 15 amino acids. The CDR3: CASSGSGTIPTEAFF. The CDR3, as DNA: TGTGCCAGCAGCGGCAGCGGGACAATCCCCACTGAAGCTTTCTTT.

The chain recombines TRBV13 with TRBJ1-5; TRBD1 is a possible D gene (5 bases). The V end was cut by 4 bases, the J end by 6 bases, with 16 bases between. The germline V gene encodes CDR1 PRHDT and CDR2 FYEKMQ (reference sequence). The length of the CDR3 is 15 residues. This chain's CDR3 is CASSSAGMGRQPQHF. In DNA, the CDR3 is TGTGCCAGCAGCTCGGCAGGGATGGGTCGTCAGCCCCAGCATTTT.

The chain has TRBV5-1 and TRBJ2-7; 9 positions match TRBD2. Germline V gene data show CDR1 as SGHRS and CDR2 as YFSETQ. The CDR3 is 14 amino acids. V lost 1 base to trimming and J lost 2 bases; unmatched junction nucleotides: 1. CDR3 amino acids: CASSLQRGAYEQYF. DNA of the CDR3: TGCGCCAGCAGCTTGCAGCGGGGGGCCTACGAGCAGTACTTC.